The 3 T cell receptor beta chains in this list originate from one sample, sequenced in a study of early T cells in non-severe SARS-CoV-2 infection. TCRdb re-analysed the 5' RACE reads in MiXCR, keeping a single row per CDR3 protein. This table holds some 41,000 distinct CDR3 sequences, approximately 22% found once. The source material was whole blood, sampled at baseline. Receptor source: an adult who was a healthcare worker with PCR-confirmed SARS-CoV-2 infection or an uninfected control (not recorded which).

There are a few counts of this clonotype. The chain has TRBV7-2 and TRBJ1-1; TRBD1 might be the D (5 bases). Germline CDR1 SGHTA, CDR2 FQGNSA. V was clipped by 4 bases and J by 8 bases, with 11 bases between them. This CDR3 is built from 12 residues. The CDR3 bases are TGTGCCAGCAGCTCGACAGACTACGAAGCTTTCTTT. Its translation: CASSSTDYEAFF.

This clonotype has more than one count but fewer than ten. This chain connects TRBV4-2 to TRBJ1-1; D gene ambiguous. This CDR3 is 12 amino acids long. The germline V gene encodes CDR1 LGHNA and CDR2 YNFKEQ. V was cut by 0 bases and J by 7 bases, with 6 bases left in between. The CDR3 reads CASSQDLGEAFF. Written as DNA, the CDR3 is TGTGCCAGCAGCCAAGATCTTGGTGAAGCTTTCTTT.

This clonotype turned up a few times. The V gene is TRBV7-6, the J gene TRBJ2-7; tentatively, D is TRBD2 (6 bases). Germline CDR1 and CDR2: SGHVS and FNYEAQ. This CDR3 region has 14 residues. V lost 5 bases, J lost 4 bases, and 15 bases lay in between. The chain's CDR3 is CASSPRIRGYEQYF. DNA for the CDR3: TGTGCCAGCAGCCCTAGAATCCGGGGGTACGAGCAGTACTTC.